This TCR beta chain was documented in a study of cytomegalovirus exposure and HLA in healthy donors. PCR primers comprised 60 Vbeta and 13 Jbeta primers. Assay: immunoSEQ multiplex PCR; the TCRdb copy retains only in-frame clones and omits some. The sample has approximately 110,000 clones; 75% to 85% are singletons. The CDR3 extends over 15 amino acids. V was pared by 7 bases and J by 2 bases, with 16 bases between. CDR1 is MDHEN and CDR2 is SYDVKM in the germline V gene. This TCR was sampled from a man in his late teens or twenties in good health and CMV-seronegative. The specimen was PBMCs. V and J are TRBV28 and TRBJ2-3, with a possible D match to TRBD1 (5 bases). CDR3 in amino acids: CASIGWGGYTDTQYF. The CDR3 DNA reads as TGTGCCAGCATAGGTTGGGGCGGTTACACAGATACGCAGTATTTT.